This T cell receptor (beta chain) stems from a study of blood T cell repertoires in COVID-19. Study-wide background: Acute-phase and convalescent COVID-19 samples originated in the United States, Italy and Spain.

As originally analysed: The assay estimated nucleated cells by amplifying reference gene primers. The data were produced by immunoSEQ multiplex PCR, yet TCRdb's version contains in-frame clones alone and is incomplete. D and trimming come from the DNA, and the V and J calls and clone size come from that table. In the table there are 100,000 to 120,000 clones, 70% to 90% of which are singletons. Trimming at V came to 4 bases and at J to 3 bases, leaving 4 bases not matched to a gene. Germline values: CDR1 SGHNT, CDR2 YYREEE (reference sequence). The CDR3 contains 15 residues. The receptor comes from a human donor in a cohort sampled during active COVID-19. The sequencing sample was made of peripheral blood. V and J are TRBV5-4 and TRBJ1-3, with 10 bases fitting TRBD1. The CDR3 DNA reads as TGTGCCAGCAGCCGACAGGGGGCGCGTGGAAACACCATATATTTT. Its translation: CASSRQGARGNTIYF.